This passage covers 3 T cell receptor beta chains from one sample sequenced in a study of human T cells and chemical hapten exposure (dated by TCRdb to the early 2020s). Interpreted using the paper, the time point label stands for: patch test 1, 2 weeks after DPC sensitization. Reading the label with the study, this specimen's treatment or condition is: therapeutic diphenylcyclopropenone sensitization with weekly scalp DPC. Libraries were made using RACE. Sequencing used a NextSeq 500. TCRdb itself trimmed the public reads at Q25 with fastp, ran MiXCR and retained productive beta chains. Rows matching on CDR3 protein sequence are summarized as one entry with the most common DNA and genes. This sample comprises tens of thousands of distinct CDR3 sequences, 9% to 12% of them detected only once. The biggest ten clones account for around 1.5% of the sample. Sample: whole blood, taken in connection with sensitization to the hapten diphenylcyclopropenone (DPC). All receptors derive from a woman aged 50 to 65 with alopecia areata. Some clones in this sample may be carry-over from other donors' samples.

In its sample, this clonotype was seen a few times. In DNA, the CDR3 is TGCAGCGTTGTCGCGGGAGTCTTCAAGCAGTACTTC. This sequence encodes CSVVAGVFKQYF. The rearrangement joins TRBV29-1 to TRBJ2-7; 7 nucleotides match TRBD2. The CDR3 totals 12 residues. Germline lookup yields CDR1 SQVTM and CDR2 ANQGSEA. V shed 4 bases and J 8 bases; nucleotides not matched to a gene: 8.

A few counts support this clonotype. This rearrangement joins TRBV2 to TRBJ1-2; TRBD1 matches 8 bases. This CDR3 region has 14 residues. Germline CDR1 reads SNHLY; CDR2 reads FYNNEI. After removal of 9 bases from V and 4 bases from J, the junction contained 10 bases not matched to a gene. This CDR3 is CASRETGASYGYTF. For the CDR3, the DNA is TGTGCCAGTCGCGAGACAGGGGCCAGCTATGGCTACACCTTC.

This clonotype has more than one count but fewer than ten. The rearrangement uses TRBV5-1 and TRBJ2-7, with TRBD1 as a possible D gene (6 bases). This CDR3 has 14 amino acids. V was pared by 4 bases and J by 5 bases, with 16 bases between. Germline V gene data show CDR1 as SGHRS and CDR2 as YFSETQ. The DNA of the CDR3 is TGCGCCAGCAGCGTGGGGGCGGTCCGAGACGAGCAGTACTTC. It encodes CASSVGAVRDEQYF.